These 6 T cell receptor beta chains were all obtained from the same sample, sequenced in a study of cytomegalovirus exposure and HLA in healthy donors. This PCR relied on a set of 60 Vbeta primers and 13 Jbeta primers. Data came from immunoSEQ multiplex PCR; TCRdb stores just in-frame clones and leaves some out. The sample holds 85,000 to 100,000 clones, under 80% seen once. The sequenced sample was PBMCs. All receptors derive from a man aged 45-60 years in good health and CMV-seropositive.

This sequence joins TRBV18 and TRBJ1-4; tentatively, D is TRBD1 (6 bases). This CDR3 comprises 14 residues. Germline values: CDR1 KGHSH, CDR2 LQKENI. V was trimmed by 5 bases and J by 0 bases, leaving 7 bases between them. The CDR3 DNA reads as TGTGCCAGCTCAGCAGGGGCAACTAATGAAAAACTGTTTTTT. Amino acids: CASSAGATNEKLFF.

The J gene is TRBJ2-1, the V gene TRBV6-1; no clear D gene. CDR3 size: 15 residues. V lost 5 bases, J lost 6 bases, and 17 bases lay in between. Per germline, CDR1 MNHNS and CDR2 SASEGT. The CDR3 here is CASSSQPSSLNEQFF. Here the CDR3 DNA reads TGTGCCAGCAGTTCACAGCCATCGAGTCTCAATGAGCAGTTCTTC.

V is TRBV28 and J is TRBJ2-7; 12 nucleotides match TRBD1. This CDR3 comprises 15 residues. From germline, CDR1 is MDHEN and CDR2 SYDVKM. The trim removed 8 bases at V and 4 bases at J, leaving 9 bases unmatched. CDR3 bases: TGTGCCAGCCAGAGCGGGACAGGGGGCGAGTACGAGCAGTACTTC. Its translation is CASQSGTGGEYEQYF. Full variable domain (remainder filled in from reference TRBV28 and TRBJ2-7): DVKVTQSSRYLVKRTGEKVFLECVQDMDHENMFWYRQDPGLGLRLIYFSYDVKMKEKGDIPEGYSVSREKKERFSLILESASTNQTSMYLCASQSGTGGEYEQYFGPGTRLTVT.

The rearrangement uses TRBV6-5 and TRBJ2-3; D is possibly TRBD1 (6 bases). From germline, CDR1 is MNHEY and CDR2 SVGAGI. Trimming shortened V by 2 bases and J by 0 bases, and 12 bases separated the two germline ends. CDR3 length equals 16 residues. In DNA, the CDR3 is TGTGCCAGCAGTTACACTGGGACAAAAAGCACAGATACGCAGTATTTT. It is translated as CASSYTGTKSTDTQYF.

The CDR3 here is CASSLNRVAYEQYF. The CDR3 DNA reads as TGTGCCAGCAGTTTAAACAGGGTAGCCTACGAGCAGTACTTC. V is TRBV27 and J is TRBJ2-7; TRBD1 might be the D (6 bases). Trimming shortened V by 2 bases and J by 2 bases, and 10 bases separated the two germline ends. The CDR3 totals 14 residues. Germline V gives CDR1 MNHEY, CDR2 SMNVEV (reference sequence).

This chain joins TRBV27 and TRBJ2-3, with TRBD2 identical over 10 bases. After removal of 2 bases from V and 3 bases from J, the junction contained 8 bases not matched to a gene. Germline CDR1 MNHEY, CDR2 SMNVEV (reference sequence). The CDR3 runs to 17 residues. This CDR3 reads CASSLLLAGGGTDTQYF. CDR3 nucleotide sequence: TGTGCCAGCAGTTTACTATTAGCGGGGGGCGGGACAGATACGCAGTATTTT.